Detailed here is one T cell receptor (beta chain). Random hexamers were used to reverse transcribe about 0.45 to 1 ug of RNA. TCRdb processed the immunoSEQ multiplex PCR reads anew with MiXCR; each CDR3 protein has one entry. The sample holds a few hundred thousand distinct CDR3 sequences, 70% to 90% seen once. Trimming took 5 bases from V and 3 from J; bases not matched to a gene: 13. CDR1 MNHEY and CDR2 SMNVEV come from the germline V gene (reference sequence). CDR3 length: 17 residues. The sample comes from a study of CD8 T cells in Susac syndrome. The sequencing sample was made of CD8+ T cells from PBMCs. V usage is TRBV27 and J usage is TRBJ1-5, with 7 bases fitting TRBD1. The receptor was derived from a human donor with multiple sclerosis. This CDR3 reads CASSRLLSGTDNQPQHF. The CDR3 nucleotides read TGTGCCAGCAGTCGCTTACTATCCGGGACAGACAATCAGCCCCAGCATTTT.